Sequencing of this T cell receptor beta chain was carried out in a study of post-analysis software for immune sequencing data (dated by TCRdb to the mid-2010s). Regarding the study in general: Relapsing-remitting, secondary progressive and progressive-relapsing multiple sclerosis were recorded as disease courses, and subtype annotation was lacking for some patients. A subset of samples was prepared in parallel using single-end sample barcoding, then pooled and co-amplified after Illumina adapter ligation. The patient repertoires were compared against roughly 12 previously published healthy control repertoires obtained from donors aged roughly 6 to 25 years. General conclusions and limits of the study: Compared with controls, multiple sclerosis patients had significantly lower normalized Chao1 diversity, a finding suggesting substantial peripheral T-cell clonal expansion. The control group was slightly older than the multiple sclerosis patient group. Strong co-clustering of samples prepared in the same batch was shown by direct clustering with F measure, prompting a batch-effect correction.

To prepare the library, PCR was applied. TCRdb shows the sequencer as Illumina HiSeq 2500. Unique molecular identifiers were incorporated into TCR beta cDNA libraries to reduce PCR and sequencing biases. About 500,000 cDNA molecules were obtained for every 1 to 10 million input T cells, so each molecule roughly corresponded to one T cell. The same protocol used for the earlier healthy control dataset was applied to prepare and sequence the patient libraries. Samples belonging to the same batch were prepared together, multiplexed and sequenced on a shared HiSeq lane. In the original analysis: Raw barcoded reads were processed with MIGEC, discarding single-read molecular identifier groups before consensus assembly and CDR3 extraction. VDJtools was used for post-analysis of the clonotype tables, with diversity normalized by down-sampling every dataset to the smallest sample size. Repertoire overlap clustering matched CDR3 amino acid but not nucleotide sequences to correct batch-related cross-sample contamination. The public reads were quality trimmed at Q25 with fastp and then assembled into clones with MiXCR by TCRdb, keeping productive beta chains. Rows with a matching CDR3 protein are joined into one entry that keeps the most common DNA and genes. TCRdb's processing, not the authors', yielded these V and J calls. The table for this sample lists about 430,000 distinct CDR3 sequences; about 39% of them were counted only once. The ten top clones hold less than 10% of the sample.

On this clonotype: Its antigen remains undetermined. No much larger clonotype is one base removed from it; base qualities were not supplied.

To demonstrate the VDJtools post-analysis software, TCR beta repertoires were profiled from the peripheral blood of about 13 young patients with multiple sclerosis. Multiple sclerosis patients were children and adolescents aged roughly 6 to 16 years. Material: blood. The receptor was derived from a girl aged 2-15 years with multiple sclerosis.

The DNA sequence is TGTGCCAGCTCTCCCCTTGACAGTCCAGATACGCAGTATTTT. This codes for CASSPLDSPDTQYF. The sequence is built from TRBV7-8 and TRBJ2-3, with TRBD1 perhaps the D gene, on 5 matching bases. The junction carries 16 bases between V and J, which are trimmed by 8 bases and 4 bases respectively. Including cysteine and phenylalanine, the CDR3 has 14 amino acids. The read is trimmed to its CDR3 DNA, 42 bases read in frame from base 1. CDR1 and CDR2 were assigned from the germline V gene as SGHVS and FQNEAQ.